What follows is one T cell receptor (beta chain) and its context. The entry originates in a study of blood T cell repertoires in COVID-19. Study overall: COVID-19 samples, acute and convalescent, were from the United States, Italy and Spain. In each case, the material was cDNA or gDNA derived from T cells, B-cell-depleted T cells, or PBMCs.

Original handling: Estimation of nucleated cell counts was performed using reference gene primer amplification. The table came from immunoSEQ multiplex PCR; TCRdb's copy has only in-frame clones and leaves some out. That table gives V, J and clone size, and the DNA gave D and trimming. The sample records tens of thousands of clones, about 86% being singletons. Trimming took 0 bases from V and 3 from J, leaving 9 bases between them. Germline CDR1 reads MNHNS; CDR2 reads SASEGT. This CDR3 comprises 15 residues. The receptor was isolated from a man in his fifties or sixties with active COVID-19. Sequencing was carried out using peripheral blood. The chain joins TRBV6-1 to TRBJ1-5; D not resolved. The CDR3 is CASSEAAQSNQPQHF. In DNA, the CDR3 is TGTGCCAGCAGTGAAGCCGCACAGTCCAATCAGCCCCAGCATTTT.